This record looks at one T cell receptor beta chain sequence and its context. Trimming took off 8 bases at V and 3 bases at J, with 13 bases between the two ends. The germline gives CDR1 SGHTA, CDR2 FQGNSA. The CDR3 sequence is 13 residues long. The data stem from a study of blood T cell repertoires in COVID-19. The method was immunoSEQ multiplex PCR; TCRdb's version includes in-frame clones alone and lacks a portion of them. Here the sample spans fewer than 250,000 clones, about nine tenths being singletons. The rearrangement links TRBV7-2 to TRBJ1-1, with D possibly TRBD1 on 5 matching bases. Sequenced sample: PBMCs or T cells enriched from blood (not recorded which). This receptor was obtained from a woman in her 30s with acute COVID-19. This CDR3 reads CASSPGYDTEAFF. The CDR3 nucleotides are TGTGCCAGCTCTCCAGGGTACGACACTGAAGCTTTCTTT.